This T cell receptor (beta chain) is drawn from a study of blood T cell repertoires in COVID-19 (dated by TCRdb to about 2020). Turning to the overall study: Collaborator samples came from the United States, Italy and Spain and covered acute and convalescent phases of COVID-19. The prospective study material was composed of cDNA or gDNA derived from T cells, B-cell-depleted T cells, or PBMCs. The dataset comprised deeply sampled blood TCRbeta repertoires from subjects exposed to, actively infected with, or recovered from COVID-19. A freely available public database, intended as a resource for researchers studying the immune response to SARS-CoV-2, is where the repertoires were released. The samples were drawn from the first 160 participants of the ongoing ImmuneRACE study and from some 1,300 subjects provided by 6 global collaborators. The sample metadata nearly always contained a de-identified subject ID, COVID-19 status, age in years and sex. Where available, HLA class I and class II types were taken from metadata supplied by the sample provider and were not determined by assay-based typing.

Trimming costs V 5 bases and J 4 bases, and their ends lie 6 bases apart. The CDR3 spans 11 residues, from the cysteine through the phenylalanine. This entry keeps only the CDR3 DNA: 33 bases, framed from base 1. The paper's findings and limits, for the study overall: The quantity of clinical and demographic metadata differed by source and by participant and was supplied without curation.

Collaborating institutions collected whole blood in K2EDTA tubes following their own protocols. Collaborator samples were shipped for TCRbeta analysis as frozen whole blood, isolated PBMCs, or DNA extracted from either sample type. About this clone: Its specific antigen is unknown. No much larger clone is present one base from it, and per-base qualities are unavailable.

TCRbeta CDR3 regions were amplified from genomic DNA using the immunoSEQ Assay, a bias-controlled multiplex PCR. In the source study's methods: Nucleated cell counts per sample were estimated from amplification of reference gene primers within the assay. To quantify the absolute abundance of each unique TCRbeta CDR3 rearrangement, sequence reads were collapsed and filtered. Productive Simpson clonality was computed per sample as the square root of Simpson's diversity index over productive rearrangements. The immuneACCESS repertoire file appears here via TCRdb, limited to in-frame rearrangements. These files lack a portion of the clones; in checked studies, under half of the deficit traces to unresolved V genes, and the cause of the others is not known. V and J calls and clone size are copied from that table; D and trimming were computed from the DNA. The sample yields approximately 45,000 clones; approximately 89% were counted once. Of the sample, 1% to 1.5% is held by the ten largest clones.

The source is a woman aged 40 to 50 with acute or convalescent COVID-19. This receptor chain uses TRBV12-3 or TRBV12-4 and TRBJ2-7; the D gene cannot be resolved reliably. The sequencing sample was made of peripheral blood. The nucleotides are TGTGCCAGCAGTGTCAAATACGAGCAGTACTTC. Protein translation: CASSVKYEQYF.